This T cell receptor (beta chain) was found in a study of cytomegalovirus exposure and HLA in healthy donors. Regarding the study as a whole: Presence/absence analyses took donor sequencing depth as roughly uniform.

The study ran its PCR with 60 Vbeta and 13 Jbeta primers. Sequencing used immunoSEQ multiplex PCR; TCRdb keeps in-frame clones, though not all of them. The table records about 160,000 clones, 70% to 85% of them present only once. V was shortened by 3 bases and J by 5 bases, with 10 bases between the two germline ends. The CDR3 runs to 13 residues. The germline gives CDR1 MDHEN, CDR2 SYDVKM. As regards this clone: Its antigen is as yet unknown.

The source is a man aged 30-40 years in good health and CMV-seropositive. The chain has TRBV28 and TRBJ2-5, with D unclear. The sample comprised PBMCs. This CDR3 reads CASSLSTVETQYF. The CDR3 DNA reads as TGTGCCAGCAGTTTGTCTACGGTGGAGACCCAGTACTTC.